This T cell receptor beta chain was captured in a study of OX40 agonist ivuxolimab in advanced cancers. Study summary: From about 23 to 85 years was the age range, with a mean of around 54 years, and about 83% were male.

With respect to this clone: Its specificity is not known.

Baseline, cycle 4 day 1, and cycle 7 day 1 were the blood sampling points. Study findings and constraints: At doses 0.1 to 3.0 mg/kg, CD4+ and CD8+ clones expanded. Expanded clones tended on average to be more numerous among CD8+ T cells than CD4+.

Data came from immunoSEQ multiplex PCR; TCRdb stores just in-frame clones and leaves some out. The sample comprises tens of thousands of clones, approximately 90% of which are singletons, and approximately 0.25% rests with the top ten. The material was CD4+ or CD8+ T cells sorted from blood, obtained in a trial of the OX40 agonist ivuxolimab. The receptor's source is an adult with an advanced solid tumor such as melanoma, head and neck, liver or kidney cancer.

The CDR3 is CASSYSQGSTTDTQYF. For the CDR3, the DNA is TGTGCCAGCAGTTACTCTCAGGGGTCTACCACAGATACGCAGTATTTT. The rearrangement links TRBV6-5 to TRBJ2-3, with a possible D match to TRBD1 (6 bases). Looked up from germline, CDR1 is MNHEY and CDR2 is SVGAGI. The ends were cut back, 0 bases at V and 2 bases at J, with 12 bases in the middle. The CDR3 is 16 amino acids.